These T cell receptor beta chains were read from a single sample in a study of CD8 T cells in ankylosing spondylitis. TCRdb reprocessed the 5' RACE reads via MiXCR and lists one record per CDR3 protein. Seen here are about 100,000 distinct CDR3 sequences, around 9.4% observed once, and the top ten hold 4% to 5.5%. Sequencing was performed on blood, either unsorted or a sorted T cell fraction (not recorded which). These receptors were collected from a male donor with ankylosing spondylitis or in good health (not recorded which). Each CDR3 is given with its conserved first and last residue. Each record gives: clone size, D gene, J gene, V gene, CDR3 DNA, CDR3 protein. D genes are given only for firm matches. Sizes are listed as once, few, many or a size class.

clone_size: many
d_call: .
j_call: TRBJ2-7
v_call: TRBV4-2
cdr3_nt: TGTGCCAGCAGCCGCGCGACAGGACAGCCCCCCTACGAGCAGTACTTC
cdr3_aa: CASSRATGQPPYEQYF

clone_size: few
d_call: .
j_call: TRBJ1-2
v_call: TRBV12-3/TRBV12-4
cdr3_nt: TGTGCCAGCAGTTTCGGGCTCCGCTCCTATGGCTACACCTTC
cdr3_aa: CASSFGLRSYGYTF

clone_size: many
d_call: .
j_call: TRBJ1-2
v_call: TRBV7-3
cdr3_nt: TGTGCCAGCAGCTCCCGTAACTATGGCTACACCTTC
cdr3_aa: CASSSRNYGYTF

clone_size: many
d_call: TRBD2
j_call: TRBJ2-5
v_call: TRBV13
cdr3_nt: TGTGCCAGCAGCGGGGGGACTAGGGAAGAGACCCAGTACTTC
cdr3_aa: CASSGGTREETQYF

clone_size: few
d_call: .
j_call: TRBJ2-2
v_call: TRBV29-1
cdr3_nt: TGCAGCGTTAAGGCTTCCACGCTGGGGAACACCGGGGAGCTGTTTTTT
cdr3_aa: CSVKASTLGNTGELFF

clone_size: many
d_call: TRBD1
j_call: TRBJ2-3
v_call: TRBV29-1
cdr3_nt: TGCAGCGTGACCCGGGACAGGGTGGGGGATACGCAGTATTTT
cdr3_aa: CSVTRDRVGDTQYF

clone_size: many
d_call: TRBD1
j_call: TRBJ1-3
v_call: TRBV4-1
cdr3_nt: TGCGCCAGCAGCCAAGATGGGGGGGACAGGAACACCATATATTTT
cdr3_aa: CASSQDGGDRNTIYF

clone_size: many
d_call: .
j_call: TRBJ1-1
v_call: TRBV4-2
cdr3_nt: TGTGCCAGCAGCCACCAGGGCCCGGGGGGCGTGGGGACTGAAGCTTTCTTT
cdr3_aa: CASSHQGPGGVGTEAFF

clone_size: many
d_call: TRBD1
j_call: TRBJ1-1
v_call: TRBV3-1
cdr3_nt: TGTGCCAGCAGCCAAGGACAGGGAGGTCCTCGGGCTTTCTTT
cdr3_aa: CASSQGQGGPRAFF

clone_size: many
d_call: TRBD1
j_call: TRBJ2-1
v_call: TRBV20-1
cdr3_nt: TGCAGCAGTAACAGGGGATTGAGGAATGAGCAGTTCTTC
cdr3_aa: CSSNRGLRNEQFF

clone_size: many
d_call: .
j_call: TRBJ1-1
v_call: TRBV2
cdr3_nt: TGTGCCAGCAGTGAACGGGGTGGGGAGAACACTGAAGCTTTCTTT
cdr3_aa: CASSERGGENTEAFF

clone_size: many
d_call: TRBD2
j_call: TRBJ2-5
v_call: TRBV10-3
cdr3_nt: TGTGCCATCAGTGAGTCTACTAGCGGGGGGCAAGAGACCCAGTACTTC
cdr3_aa: CAISESTSGGQETQYF

clone_size: many
d_call: TRBD1
j_call: TRBJ1-6
v_call: TRBV6-5
cdr3_nt: TGTGCCAGCAGTTACGGGACAGAGTCCTATAATTCACCCCTCCACTTT
cdr3_aa: CASSYGTESYNSPLHF

clone_size: many
d_call: TRBD1
j_call: TRBJ1-3
v_call: TRBV4-2
cdr3_nt: TGTGCCAGCAGAAAAAATCCAGGGACAGGGGCAGGAAACACCATATATTTT
cdr3_aa: CASRKNPGTGAGNTIYF

clone_size: few
d_call: .
j_call: TRBJ1-2
v_call: TRBV13
cdr3_nt: TGTGCCAGCAGCCAACCCCAGGGGAACTATGGCTACACCTTC
cdr3_aa: CASSQPQGNYGYTF